Here is one T cell receptor beta chain with its context. The antigen remains undetermined. CDR1 is SGHVS, CDR2 FNYEAQ, per germline. The CDR3 has 18 amino acids. Trimming took 0 bases from V and 2 from J; bases not matched to a gene: 10. This record comes from a study of cytotoxic CD8 clonotypes in ibrutinib-treated CLL. About the research overall: Response samples were taken after a median of about 12 months on treatment, range 6 to 36. When averaged across all of the samples, the counts came to a few hundred thousand productive templates and 94,082 productive rearrangements.

Data came from immunoSEQ multiplex PCR; TCRdb stores just in-frame clones and leaves some out. The table shows around 310,000 clones, with about 77% occurring only once. Points from the study as a whole: Public clonotypes (which were uncommon) either contracted or remained stable on treatment.

The receptor was isolated from a human donor with chronic lymphocytic leukemia. The chain has TRBV7-6 and TRBJ2-3, with 8 bases aligning to TRBD2. Source: PBMCs, taken before ibrutinib treatment. DNA for the CDR3: TGTGCCAGCAGCTTAGCCCCCAAAGCGGGAGTTTACACAGATACGCAGTATTTT. This sequence encodes CASSLAPKAGVYTDTQYF.